This T cell receptor beta chain emerged from a study of blood T cell repertoires in COVID-19. Whole-study context: Sites across the United States, Italy and Spain contributed samples from acute and convalescent COVID-19. In each case, the material was cDNA or gDNA derived from T cells, B-cell-depleted T cells, or PBMCs.

Original analysis: From reference gene primer amplification, estimates of nucleated cell counts were derived. Repertoires were generated with immunoSEQ multiplex PCR, while TCRdb's copy carries only in-frame clones and drops some. V, J and clone size were drawn from that table, and D and trimming were deduced from the DNA. The sample includes some 160,000 clones, more than 70% of them seen just once. This CDR3 region has 15 residues. Deletions cut 3 bases from V and 2 bases from J, with 14 bases between. Germline CDR1 and CDR2: GTSNPN and SVGIG (reference sequence). V and J are TRBV30 and TRBJ1-5; D is unclear. The receptor was derived from a man between 60 and 75 years old with acute or convalescent COVID-19. Sequenced input: peripheral blood. In nucleotides, the CDR3 is TGTGCCTGGAGGGCGGGGTCGGGCGGCAATCAGCCCCAGCATTTT. Translated: CAWRAGSGGNQPQHF.